Listed below are T cell receptor beta chains from one sample, sequenced in a study of cytomegalovirus exposure and HLA in healthy donors. Repertoires were generated with immunoSEQ multiplex PCR, while TCRdb's copy carries only in-frame clones and drops some. Of more than 95,000 clones listed, 15% are singletons. Sequenced sample: PBMCs. Receptors were obtained from a female donor in good health and CMV-seronegative. The CDR3 runs from the conserved cysteine through the conserved F or W. The D gene is left open where the match is weak. Rows may omit the clone size; those that give it use once, few, many or a size class.

v_call: TRBV11-2; clone_size: .; j_call: TRBJ2-7; d_call: TRBD1; cdr3_nt: TGTGCCAGCAGCACCTACAGGGGGCTGGACGAGCAGTACTTC; cdr3_aa: CASSTYRGLDEQYF
v_call: TRBV7-9; clone_size: few; j_call: TRBJ1-1; d_call: .; cdr3_nt: TGTGCCAGCAGCCTGCCACGGGATTGGACTGAAGCTTTCTTT; cdr3_aa: CASSLPRDWTEAFF
v_call: TRBV7-6; clone_size: .; j_call: TRBJ2-1; d_call: .; cdr3_nt: TGTGCCAGCAGCCATAGGGTCTGGGGGCCTTACAATGAGCAGTTCTTC; cdr3_aa: CASSHRVWGPYNEQFF
v_call: TRBV6-4; clone_size: few; j_call: TRBJ1-1; d_call: .; cdr3_nt: TGTGCCAACAGGAATATCAGAAAAAACACTGAAGCTTTCTTT; cdr3_aa: CANRNIRKNTEAFF
v_call: TRBV28; clone_size: .; j_call: TRBJ1-1; d_call: .; cdr3_nt: TGTGCCAGCAAATTGGGGCAGAGAAAAACTGAAGCTTTCTTT; cdr3_aa: CASKLGQRKTEAFF
v_call: TRBV10-1; clone_size: .; j_call: TRBJ2-7; d_call: .; cdr3_nt: TGCGCCAGCAGTGCCTACCCCTACGAGCAGTACTTC; cdr3_aa: CASSAYPYEQYF
v_call: TRBV27; clone_size: few; j_call: TRBJ1-1; d_call: .; cdr3_nt: TGTGCCAGCAGTTTCTTCGGACAGCAGGAAGCTTTCTTT; cdr3_aa: CASSFFGQQEAFF
v_call: TRBV28; clone_size: .; j_call: TRBJ2-5; d_call: TRBD1; cdr3_nt: TGTGCCAGCACCACTAACACAGGGGAGCTTGAGACCCAGTACTTC; cdr3_aa: CASTTNTGELETQYF
v_call: TRBV4-3; clone_size: .; j_call: TRBJ2-1; d_call: TRBD1; cdr3_nt: TGCGCCAGCAGCCAAGGGACAGGTCAAAGCAATGAGCAGTTCTTC; cdr3_aa: CASSQGTGQSNEQFF
v_call: TRBV4-2; clone_size: .; j_call: TRBJ2-7; d_call: .; cdr3_nt: TGTGCCAGCAGCTCAGCGGCCTACGAGCAGTACTTC; cdr3_aa: CASSSAAYEQYF
v_call: TRBV6-4; clone_size: .; j_call: TRBJ1-2; d_call: .; cdr3_nt: TGTGCCAGCAGTGACAAACCGTTCGGGGGAAGCTATGGCTACACCTTC; cdr3_aa: CASSDKPFGGSYGYTF
v_call: TRBV2; clone_size: few; j_call: TRBJ1-1; d_call: .; cdr3_nt: TGTGCCAGCAGTGACCGTGTTAGGGGGAACACTGAAGCTTTCTTT; cdr3_aa: CASSDRVRGNTEAFF
v_call: TRBV6-5; clone_size: few; j_call: TRBJ1-1; d_call: .; cdr3_nt: TGTGCCAGCAGTTACTTGGGCCCGGAGAACACTGAAGCTTTCTTT; cdr3_aa: CASSYLGPENTEAFF
v_call: TRBV7-8; clone_size: few; j_call: TRBJ1-2; d_call: .; cdr3_nt: TGTGCCAGCAGCCATAACATCTGGGGAGACTATGGCTACACCTTC; cdr3_aa: CASSHNIWGDYGYTF
v_call: TRBV6-1; clone_size: few; j_call: TRBJ2-7; d_call: TRBD1; cdr3_nt: TGTGCCAGCAGTGAAGTTGACAGGGGCCACGAGCAGTACTTC; cdr3_aa: CASSEVDRGHEQYF
v_call: TRBV4-2; clone_size: few; j_call: TRBJ2-1; d_call: TRBD2; cdr3_nt: TGTGCCAGCAGCCAAGATTTGGTGGGAGGGCCTGATGAGCAGTTCTTC; cdr3_aa: CASSQDLVGGPDEQFF
v_call: TRBV7-6; clone_size: few; j_call: TRBJ2-4; d_call: .; cdr3_nt: TGTGCCAGCAGCTTAGTTGTAAAAAACATTCAGTACTTC; cdr3_aa: CASSLVVKNIQYF
v_call: TRBV4-3; clone_size: .; j_call: TRBJ1-2; d_call: .; cdr3_nt: TGCGCCAGCAGCAAAAACAGGGATAGGTTGCATGGCTACACCTTC; cdr3_aa: CASSKNRDRLHGYTF
v_call: TRBV10-3; clone_size: .; j_call: TRBJ2-7; d_call: TRBD1; cdr3_nt: TGTGCCACCGTAGGGACAGGGATCTACGAGCAGTACTTC; cdr3_aa: CATVGTGIYEQYF
v_call: TRBV4-1; clone_size: few; j_call: TRBJ2-3; d_call: .; cdr3_nt: TGCGCCAGCAGCCAAGATTCCGGCACAGATACGCAGTATTTT; cdr3_aa: CASSQDSGTDTQYF
v_call: TRBV7-3; clone_size: .; j_call: TRBJ2-3; d_call: TRBD2; cdr3_nt: TGTGCCAGCAGCTCAGAGCGGGAGGGCCTAGTTACGCAGTATTTT; cdr3_aa: CASSSEREGLVTQYF
v_call: TRBV5-1; clone_size: few; j_call: TRBJ2-6; d_call: TRBD2; cdr3_nt: TGCGCCAGCAGCTTGGGACTAGCGGGAGGCTCTGGGGCCAACGTCCTGACTTTC; cdr3_aa: CASSLGLAGGSGANVLTF
v_call: TRBV6-5; clone_size: few; j_call: TRBJ1-6; d_call: .; cdr3_nt: TGTGCCAGCACCAACGGGTTGAATTCACCCCTCCACTTT; cdr3_aa: CASTNGLNSPLHF
v_call: TRBV28; clone_size: .; j_call: TRBJ2-5; d_call: .; cdr3_nt: TGTGCCAGCAGTACTGAAGAGACCCAGTACTTC; cdr3_aa: CASSTEETQYF
v_call: TRBV7-9; clone_size: few; j_call: TRBJ2-3; d_call: TRBD2; cdr3_nt: TGTGCCAGCAGCTCGGGACTAGCTGGAGATACGCAGTATTTT; cdr3_aa: CASSSGLAGDTQYF
v_call: TRBV18; clone_size: .; j_call: TRBJ1-3; d_call: .; cdr3_nt: TGTGCCAGCTCACCAGAACGGCCTAGCTCTGGAAACACCATATATTTT; cdr3_aa: CASSPERPSSGNTIYF
v_call: TRBV6-5; clone_size: few; j_call: TRBJ2-1; d_call: TRBD2; cdr3_nt: TGTGCCAGCAGTTCTAGCGGTAACTACAATGAGCAGTTCTTC; cdr3_aa: CASSSSGNYNEQFF
v_call: TRBV6-1; clone_size: .; j_call: TRBJ1-5; d_call: .; cdr3_nt: TGTGCCAGCAGTGCCCGTCGGGACGGGGGATCCTATCAGCCCCAGCATTTT; cdr3_aa: CASSARRDGGSYQPQHF
v_call: TRBV19; clone_size: few; j_call: TRBJ1-4; d_call: TRBD1; cdr3_nt: TGTGCCAGTAGTATAGCAGGAGACAGGGCCACTTTT; cdr3_aa: CASSIAGDRATF
v_call: TRBV2; clone_size: few; j_call: TRBJ2-7; d_call: TRBD1; cdr3_nt: TGTGCCTCCGACGCGGACAGGGCGTACGAGCAGTACTTC; cdr3_aa: CASDADRAYEQYF
v_call: TRBV5-6; clone_size: few; j_call: TRBJ2-7; d_call: .; cdr3_nt: TGTGCCAGCAGCTTGTTCCGGGACATCCAGTACTTC; cdr3_aa: CASSLFRDIQYF
v_call: TRBV2; clone_size: few; j_call: TRBJ1-2; d_call: TRBD1; cdr3_nt: TGTGCCAGCGGTGACAGGGCCACCTATGGCTACACCTTC; cdr3_aa: CASGDRATYGYTF
v_call: TRBV7-3; clone_size: .; j_call: TRBJ2-5; d_call: TRBD2; cdr3_nt: TGTGCCAGCAGCGTACTAGCGGGAGGATTAGAGACCCAGTACTTC; cdr3_aa: CASSVLAGGLETQYF
v_call: TRBV4-3; clone_size: many; j_call: TRBJ2-2; d_call: TRBD1; cdr3_nt: TGCGCCAGCAGCCAAGATAGACAGGGCGGCGGGGAGCTGTTTTTT; cdr3_aa: CASSQDRQGGGELFF
v_call: TRBV19; clone_size: .; j_call: TRBJ2-7; d_call: TRBD1; cdr3_nt: TGTGCCAGTAGTATGACCCTGTGGGGGGACAGGGCCCCCTACGAGCAGTACTTC; cdr3_aa: CASSMTLWGDRAPYEQYF
v_call: TRBV29-1; clone_size: few; j_call: TRBJ2-4; d_call: TRBD1; cdr3_nt: TGCAGCGTGCGGACAGGGGGATACATTCAGTACTTC; cdr3_aa: CSVRTGGYIQYF
v_call: TRBV5-4; clone_size: .; j_call: TRBJ2-1; d_call: TRBD2; cdr3_nt: TGTGCCAGCAGCTTGGTAGCGGGAGGCCTCAATGAGCAGTTCTTC; cdr3_aa: CASSLVAGGLNEQFF
v_call: TRBV4-3; clone_size: few; j_call: TRBJ2-6; d_call: .; cdr3_nt: TGCGCCAGCAGCCAAGATGGGCGGGCTGGGGCCAACGTCCTGACTTTC; cdr3_aa: CASSQDGRAGANVLTF
v_call: TRBV30; clone_size: few; j_call: TRBJ1-1; d_call: TRBD1; cdr3_nt: TGTGCCTGGGAAGAGGGACAGGCATACTCTGGAGCTTTCTTT; cdr3_aa: CAWEEGQAYSGAFF
v_call: TRBV6-1; clone_size: few; j_call: TRBJ2-1; d_call: .; cdr3_nt: TGTGCCAGCATCAGTGGGGGGGCTGGCGAGCAGTTCTTC; cdr3_aa: CASISGGAGEQFF
v_call: TRBV28; clone_size: .; j_call: TRBJ1-2; d_call: TRBD1; cdr3_nt: TGTGCCAGCAGTTCCGGGACAGCAGCCTATGGCTACACCTTC; cdr3_aa: CASSSGTAAYGYTF
v_call: TRBV19; clone_size: few; j_call: TRBJ1-2; d_call: .; cdr3_nt: TGTGCCAGTGGCGGATTCGCCGGACAGAACTATGGCTACACCTTC; cdr3_aa: CASGGFAGQNYGYTF
v_call: TRBV7-2; clone_size: .; j_call: TRBJ2-7; d_call: TRBD1; cdr3_nt: TGTGCCAGCAGCTTATTGGGACAGCTCTACGAGCAGTACTTC; cdr3_aa: CASSLLGQLYEQYF
v_call: TRBV2; clone_size: .; j_call: TRBJ1-5; d_call: TRBD1; cdr3_nt: TGTGCCAGCAATTACGAAACAGGGGGGAGTCAGCCCCAGCATTTT; cdr3_aa: CASNYETGGSQPQHF
v_call: TRBV7-7; clone_size: .; j_call: TRBJ2-5; d_call: .; cdr3_nt: TGTGCTAGCAGCCCGCAGAATCAAGAGACCCAGTACTTC; cdr3_aa: CASSPQNQETQYF
v_call: TRBV15; clone_size: .; j_call: TRBJ1-1; d_call: TRBD1; cdr3_nt: TGTGCCACCAGCAGCGACAGGGGTCCTTTCTTT; cdr3_aa: CATSSDRGPFF
v_call: TRBV29-1; clone_size: .; j_call: TRBJ2-7; d_call: .; cdr3_nt: TGCAGCGCGACCAGCGGGCTCCTCTACGAGCAGTACTTC; cdr3_aa: CSATSGLLYEQYF